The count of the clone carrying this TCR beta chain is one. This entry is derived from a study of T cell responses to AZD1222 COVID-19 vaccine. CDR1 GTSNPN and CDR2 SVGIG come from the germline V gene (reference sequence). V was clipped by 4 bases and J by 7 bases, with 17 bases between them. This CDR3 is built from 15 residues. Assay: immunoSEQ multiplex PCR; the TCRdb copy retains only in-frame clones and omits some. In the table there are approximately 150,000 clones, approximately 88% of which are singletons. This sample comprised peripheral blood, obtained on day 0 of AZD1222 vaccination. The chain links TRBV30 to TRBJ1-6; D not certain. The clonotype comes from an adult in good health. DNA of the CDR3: TGTGCCTGGACAGTAGGGCAGCGTTTGAATTCACCCCTCCACTTT. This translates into CAWTVGQRLNSPLHF.